The sequence of this T cell receptor beta chain was determined in a study of somatic mutations in cytotoxic T cells in rheumatoid arthritis. Here immunoSEQ multiplex PCR was the method, and the copy in TCRdb shows in-frame clones only, minus some. The data contain approximately 15,000 clones, around four fifths of them singletons. V lost 3 bases and J lost 2; bases outside the gene matches: 7. The CDR3 extends over 16 amino acids. The germline V gene encodes CDR1 SGHVS and CDR2 FQNEAQ. Regarding this clone: Antigen unknown.

Study-wide findings and caveats: Rheumatoid arthritis patients were compared with age-matched healthy controls, and their CD8+ T-cell clonality did not differ significantly.

Sequencing was done on a sample of CD8+ T cells sorted from blood. The sequence was collected from an adult with rheumatoid arthritis. The chain has TRBV7-8 and TRBJ2-5; TRBD2 agrees at 9 bases. The CDR3 loop is CASSFLSGGRQETQYF. The CDR3 DNA is TGTGCCAGCAGCTTTCTTAGCGGGGGAAGACAAGAGACCCAGTACTTC.